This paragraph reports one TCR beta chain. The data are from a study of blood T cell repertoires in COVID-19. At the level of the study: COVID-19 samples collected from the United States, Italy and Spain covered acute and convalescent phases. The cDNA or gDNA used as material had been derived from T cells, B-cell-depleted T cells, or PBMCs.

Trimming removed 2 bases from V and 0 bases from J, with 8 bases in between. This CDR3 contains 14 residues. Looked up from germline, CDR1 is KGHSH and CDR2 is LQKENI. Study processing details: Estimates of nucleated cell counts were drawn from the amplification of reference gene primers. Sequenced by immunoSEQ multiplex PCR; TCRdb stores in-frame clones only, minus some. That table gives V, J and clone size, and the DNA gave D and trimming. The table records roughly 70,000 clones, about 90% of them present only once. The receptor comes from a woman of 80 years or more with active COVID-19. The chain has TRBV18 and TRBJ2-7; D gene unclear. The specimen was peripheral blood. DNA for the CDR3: TGTGCCAGCTCACCATTGGCAAGCTCCTACGAGCAGTACTTC. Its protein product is CASSPLASSYEQYF.